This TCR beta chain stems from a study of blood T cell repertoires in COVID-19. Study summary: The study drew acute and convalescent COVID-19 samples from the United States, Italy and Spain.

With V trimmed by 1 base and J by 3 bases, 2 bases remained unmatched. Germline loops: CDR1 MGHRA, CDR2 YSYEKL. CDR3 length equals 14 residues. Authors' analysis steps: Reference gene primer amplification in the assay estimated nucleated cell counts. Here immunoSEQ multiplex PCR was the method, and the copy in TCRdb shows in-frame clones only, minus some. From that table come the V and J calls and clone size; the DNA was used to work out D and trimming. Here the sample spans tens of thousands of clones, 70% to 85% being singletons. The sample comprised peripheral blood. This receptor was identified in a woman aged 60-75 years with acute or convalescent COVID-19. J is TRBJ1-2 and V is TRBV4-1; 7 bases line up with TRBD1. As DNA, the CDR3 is TGCGCCAGCAGCCAAGGTACAGGGGACTATGGCTACACCTTC. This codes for CASSQGTGDYGYTF.